Listed here are 14 T cell receptor beta chains from one sample, sequenced in a study of blood T cell repertoires in COVID-19. The protocol was immunoSEQ multiplex PCR, while the TCRdb copy is restricted to in-frame clones and leaves out a portion. The sample holds a few hundred thousand clones, approximately 85% seen once. The specimen sequenced was peripheral blood. The receptor set was obtained from a human donor with COVID-19, enrolled during active disease. The donor label of this sample is uncertain.

V is TRBV7-8 and J is TRBJ2-2; a possible D gene is TRBD2 (6 bases). Germline CDR1 SGHVS, CDR2 FQNEAQ. The V end was cut by 5 bases, the J end by 1 base, with 11 bases between. The CDR3 spans 15 residues. For the CDR3, the DNA is TGTGCCAGCAGCCCCCGGGAGTTGAACACCGGGGAGCTGTTTTTT. Its translation: CASSPRELNTGELFF.

The chain employs TRBV7-2 and TRBJ2-7; perhaps TRBD2 as D (5 bases). CDR1 is SGHTA and CDR2 is FQGNSA in the germline V gene. This CDR3 has 16 amino acids. Trimming removed 0 bases at V and 2 bases at J, with 14 bases between. The CDR3 loop reads CASSLAGQRRAYEQYF. In DNA, the CDR3 is TGTGCCAGCAGCTTAGCCGGCCAGCGGAGAGCCTACGAGCAGTACTTC.

The genes are TRBV7-2 and TRBJ2-7; TRBD2 might be the D (5 bases). CDR1 and CDR2 (germline): SGHTA, FQGNSA. The CDR3 has 13 residues. Trimming removed 2 bases at V and 3 bases at J, with 8 bases between. CDR3 sequence (DNA): TGTGCCAGCAGCTTATCCCGGGACTACGAGCAGTACTTC. Translation: CASSLSRDYEQYF.

The V and J genes are TRBV7-9 and TRBJ2-5, with D unresolved. Trimming shortened V by 3 bases and J by 5 bases, and 7 bases separated the two germline ends. CDR3 length: 12 residues. CDR1 is SEHNR, CDR2 FQNEAQ, per germline (reference sequence). The CDR3 reads CASSFNGETQYF. CDR3 sequence (DNA): TGTGCCAGCAGCTTCAACGGGGAGACCCAGTACTTC. The full variable domain, its missing parts supplied by reference TRBV7-9 and TRBJ2-5, is DTGVSQNPRHKITKRGQNVTFRCDPISEHNRLYWYRQTLGQGPEFLTYFQNEAQLEKSRLLSDRFSAERPKGSFSTLEIQRTEQGDSAMYLCASSFNGETQYFGPGTRLLVL.

This clone was picked up a small number of times. V is TRBV5-6 and J is TRBJ1-4; maybe TRBD1 (6 bases). Germline CDR1 is SGHDT and CDR2 is YYEEEE. Trimming shortened V by 3 bases and J by 8 bases, and 26 bases separated the two germline ends. This CDR3 comprises 18 residues. Here the CDR3 reads CASSWRLPTDSFGEKLFF. The DNA for the CDR3 is TGTGCCAGCAGCTGGCGGCTCCCTACGGACAGCTTTGGGGAAAAACTGTTTTTT.

V and J are TRBV7-2 and TRBJ1-1, with TRBD1 as a possible D gene (6 bases). CDR1 and CDR2 from the germline V gene are SGHTA and FQGNSA. The CDR3 spans 14 residues. Trimming took 1 base from V and 8 from J, leaving 14 bases between them. The CDR3 loop is CASSLVDGGTEAFF. The CDR3 DNA reads as TGTGCCAGCAGCTTAGTGGATGGGGGCACCGAAGCTTTCTTT.

This sequence joins TRBV19 and TRBJ2-5; 10 nucleotides match TRBD1. J gave up 3 bases and V 1 base, and 5 bases lay outside the gene matches. CDR3 length: 16 residues. Germline CDR1 and CDR2: LNHDA and SQIVND (reference sequence). The CDR3 DNA is TGTGCCAGTAGTATAGTAGGGACAGGGGTCGAAGAGACCCAGTACTTC. Translation gives CASSIVGTGVEETQYF. The full variable domain, with the rest looked up from reference TRBV19 and TRBJ2-5, is DGGITQSPKYLFRKEGQNVTLSCEQNLNHDAMYWYRQDPGQGLRLIYYSQIVNDFQKGDIAEGYSVSREKKESFPLTVTSAQKNPTAFYLCASSIVGTGVEETQYFGPGTRLLVL.

The J gene is TRBJ2-1, the V gene TRBV7-2; 8 bases fit TRBD2. The CDR3 has 18 amino acids. V shed 2 bases and J 9 bases; nucleotides not matched to a gene: 18. Germline V gene data show CDR1 as SGHTA and CDR2 as FQGNSA. The CDR3, as DNA: TGTGCCAGCAGCTTATCCCCGCCGGGACTAGGATACCCCAGTGAGCAGTTCTTC. This gives the protein CASSLSPPGLGYPSEQFF. Complete variable domain (other parts from reference TRBV7-2 and TRBJ2-1): GAGVSQSPSNKVTEKGKDVELRCDPISGHTALYWYRQSLGQGLEFLIYFQGNSAPDKSGLPSDRFSAERTGGSVSTLTIQRTQQEDSAVYLCASSLSPPGLGYPSEQFFGPGTRLTVL.

This sequence joins TRBV4-2 and TRBJ2-7, with D uncertain. Looked up from germline, CDR1 is LGHNA and CDR2 is YNFKEQ. This CDR3 contains 14 residues. The V gene lost 0 bases and the J gene lost 3 bases, with 9 bases spanning the gap. CDR3 protein: CASSQDEAVYEQYF. In DNA, the CDR3 is TGTGCCAGCAGCCAAGATGAGGCAGTCTACGAGCAGTACTTC.

This clone was counted a single time. J is TRBJ1-1 and V is TRBV29-1; 9 nucleotides match TRBD1. Germline CDR1 reads SQVTM; CDR2 reads ANQGSEA. V was pared by 5 bases and J by 4 bases, with 8 bases of the junction left unmatched. CDR3 size: 14 residues. The CDR3 sequence is CSVLQGARGTEAFF. The CDR3 region has the DNA TGCAGCGTTCTACAGGGGGCGCGTGGCACTGAAGCTTTCTTT.

The chain carries TRBV19 and TRBJ1-4; tentative D call: TRBD1 (5 bases). Trimming stripped 3 bases from V and 3 bases from J, with 8 bases between. Per germline, CDR1 LNHDA and CDR2 SQIVND (reference sequence). The CDR3 has 14 residues. The CDR3 here is CASSIDSSNEKLFF. The CDR3 region has the DNA TGTGCCAGTAGTATCGACAGTTCTAATGAAAAACTGTTTTTT.

The chain joins TRBV27 to TRBJ2-7; 8 positions agree with TRBD1. Losses at the gene ends were 6 bases for V and 2 bases for J; bases not matched to a gene: 3. This CDR3 region has 13 residues. Germline CDR1 is MNHEY and CDR2 is SMNVEV (reference sequence). The CDR3 bases are TGTGCCAGCAGATCGGACAGGGCCTACGAGCAGTACTTC. Its protein is CASRSDRAYEQYF.

The chain employs TRBV19 and TRBJ1-1; a weak D match, TRBD1 (6 bases). This CDR3 comprises 16 residues. Between the trimmed V and J ends, which lost 5 bases and 4 bases, there was a span of 20 bases. Germline CDR1 is LNHDA and CDR2 is SQIVND (reference sequence). The CDR3 sequence is CASSPGSGGMGTEAFF. The CDR3 nucleotides read TGTGCCAGTAGTCCCGGTTCGGGGGGCATGGGCACTGAAGCTTTCTTT.

This chain connects TRBV5-5 to TRBJ2-2; maybe TRBD1 (6 bases). Germline CDR1 is SGHKS and CDR2 is YYEKEE (reference sequence). V shed 3 bases and J shed 1 base, with 13 bases lying between them. The CDR3 is made up of 16 amino acids. CDR3 DNA sequence: TGTGCCAGCAGCTCCTTACAGGGATTGAACACCGGGGAGCTGTTTTTT. Its translation is CASSSLQGLNTGELFF.